The TCR beta chain described here comes from a study of OX40 agonist ivuxolimab in advanced cancers. Regarding the study in general: The costimulatory receptor OX40 (CD134) was targeted by ivuxolimab, a fully human IgG2 agonistic monoclonal antibody. In the dose-escalation cohort, 82.7% of patients were male, and the mean age was around 60 years with a range of roughly 23 to 79. Intravenous ivuxolimab was administered to patients every 2 weeks at six dose levels: 0.01, 0.1, 0.3, 1.5, 3 and 10 mg/kg. The monotherapy dose-escalation portion (N of about 50 patients) of the phase I ivuxolimab trial is reported in the paper. Peripheral TCRbeta sequencing aimed to test whether ivuxolimab altered TCR sequence diversity and caused clonal T-cell expansion. Of the approximately 53 patients in dose escalation, around 19 had hepatocellular carcinoma, approximately 15 had melanoma, 9 had renal cell carcinoma and 9 had head and neck cancer. Three dose-escalation patients achieved partial responses, one with hepatocellular carcinoma and two with cutaneous melanoma. Patients were allowed to have had prior anti-PD-1, anti-PD-L1 or anti-CTLA-4 therapy, and more than 30% of the dose-escalation patients had previously received checkpoint inhibitors.

Genomic DNA was isolated from the sorted cells so that the TCRbeta CDR3 region could be sequenced. The immunoSEQ Assay was used to sequence the TCRbeta CDR3 regions. Entries here come from immuneACCESS through TCRdb and include only in-frame sequences with V and J called. Some clones fail to appear in such tables; in the studies checked, an unresolved V gene covers under half of the shortfall, and the cause of the remainder is unknown. In this sample the table shows more than 20,000 clones, more than 85% of which occur a single time. The leading ten clones occupy around 25% of the sample. Patients with a history of autoimmune disease or receiving systemic immunosuppression were excluded from the trial. Peripheral blood for TCR sequencing was collected from all dose cohorts at baseline, on cycle 4 day 1, and on cycle 7 day 1. Samples came from an open-label, multicenter, first-in-human phase I dose-escalation trial of ivuxolimab. Adults with locally advanced or metastatic melanoma, renal cell carcinoma, hepatocellular carcinoma or head and neck squamous cell carcinoma were enrolled in the trial. Before TCR sequencing, CD4+ and CD8+ T cells were separately sorted from peripheral blood.

On this clone: Its cognate antigen has yet to be identified. The record has no base qualities; no much larger clone is one base away.

From cysteine to phenylalanine, the CDR3 is 16 amino acids long. Just the 48-base CDR3 DNA is kept, in frame starting at base 1. Trimming at the junction amounts to 1 base on V and 0 bases on J, and the germline ends lie 9 bases apart. CDR1 and CDR2, looked up from the germline V gene, are LGHNA and YNFKEQ. Study-wide conclusions, independent of this receptor: Antigen specificity was not determined for the clonally expanded peripheral T cells. After ivuxolimab, expanded clones were on average more numerous among CD8+ T cells than among CD4+ T cells. In partial responders in the 0.1-3.0 mg/kg groups, normalized peripheral clonal expansion was found to be among the lowest, especially among CD8+ T cells. Low levels of normalized T-cell clonal expansion were also seen in some nonresponding patients. Clonal expansion of both CD4+ and CD8+ blood T cells was observed from baseline to week 6 at doses 0.1 to 3.0 mg/kg.

This receptor was obtained from an adult with an advanced solid tumor such as melanoma, head and neck, liver or kidney cancer. Specimen: CD4+ or CD8+ T cells sorted from blood, collected in a trial of the OX40 agonist ivuxolimab. The chain employs TRBV4-2 and TRBJ2-2; the D gene cannot be resolved reliably. The DNA sequence is TGTGCCAGCAGCCAAGGGTCCCCAGCGAACACCGGGGAGCTGTTTTTT. The resulting protein is CASSQGSPANTGELFF.